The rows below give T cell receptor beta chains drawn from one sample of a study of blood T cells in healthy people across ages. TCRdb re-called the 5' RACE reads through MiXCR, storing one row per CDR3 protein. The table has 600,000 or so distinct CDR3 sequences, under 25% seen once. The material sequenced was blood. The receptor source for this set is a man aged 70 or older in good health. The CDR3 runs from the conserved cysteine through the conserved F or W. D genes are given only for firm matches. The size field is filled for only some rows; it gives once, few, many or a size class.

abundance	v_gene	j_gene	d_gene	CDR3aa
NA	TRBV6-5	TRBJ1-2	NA	CASSYHQGESNYGYTF
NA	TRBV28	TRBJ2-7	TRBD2	CASSSSGTSDSYEQYF
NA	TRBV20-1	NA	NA	CSATYRAYEQYF
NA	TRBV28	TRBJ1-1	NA	CASRVVPQGYTEAFF
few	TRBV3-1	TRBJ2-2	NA	CASSPSAANTGELFF
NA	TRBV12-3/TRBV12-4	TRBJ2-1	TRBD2	CASGIRREGRDEQFF
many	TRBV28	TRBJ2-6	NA	CASSFFPDSSGANVLTF
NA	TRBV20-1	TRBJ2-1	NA	CSARETTLGEQFF
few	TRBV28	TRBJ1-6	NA	CASSLSRPYNSPLHF
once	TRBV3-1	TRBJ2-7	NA	CASSQARRSLSSYEQYF
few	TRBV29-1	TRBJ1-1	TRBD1	CSVDGQGNTEAFF
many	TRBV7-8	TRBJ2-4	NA	CASSIKRGRDDPKNIQYF
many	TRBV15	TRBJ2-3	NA	CATSSPGVNPGGTDTQYF
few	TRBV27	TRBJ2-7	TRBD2	CASRRRGTSPSYEQYF